A selection of T cell receptor beta chains follows, all from one sample in a study of neoadjuvant nivolumab and ipilimumab in lung cancer. Sequenced by immunoSEQ multiplex PCR; TCRdb stores in-frame clones only, minus some. The top ten clones hold almost 25% of a sample with around 13,000 clones, around 70% of them seen once. The source material was peripheral blood, sampled after neoadjuvant nivolumab, alone or with ipilimumab, at or shortly before surgery. The source of these receptors is an adult with non-small cell lung cancer. CDR3s include the opening cysteine and the closing phenylalanine or tryptophan. The D gene is left open where the match is weak. Only some rows state a clone size, as once, few, many or a class for expanded clones.

J	D	V	size	length	CDR3	DNA
TRBJ1-5	-	TRBV6-1	-	13	CASRIREYQPQHF	TGTGCCAGCAGGATCCGGGAATATCAGCCCCAGCATTTT
TRBJ2-7	-	TRBV6-5	once	13	CASSYSREDEQYF	TGTGCCAGCAGTTACTCAAGGGAGGACGAGCAGTACTTC
TRBJ1-1	TRBD1	TRBV29-1	-	13	CSVAGQGNTEAFF	TGCAGCGTCGCCGGACAGGGTAACACTGAAGCTTTCTTT
TRBJ2-3	TRBD2	TRBV29-1	-	15	CSSKGTSGSADTQYF	TGCAGCTCAAAGGGGACTAGCGGGAGCGCAGATACGCAGTATTTT
TRBJ1-1	-	TRBV30	-	14	CAWADQGWDTEAFF	TGTGCCTGGGCCGACCAGGGATGGGACACTGAAGCTTTCTTT
TRBJ2-5	TRBD2	TRBV7-6	-	13	CASSLGGRETQYF	TGTGCCAGCAGCTTGGGCGGGAGAGAGACCCAGTACTTC
TRBJ1-2	-	TRBV6-4	-	15	CASSEASTGIYGYTF	TGTGCCAGCAGTGAAGCATCTACAGGGATTTATGGCTACACCTTC
TRBJ2-5	-	TRBV7-9	-	15	CASSLDGGDVETQYF	TGTGCCAGCAGCTTAGACGGCGGGGACGTAGAGACCCAGTACTTC
TRBJ2-1	-	TRBV18	-	13	CASSPGLDNEQFF	TGTGCCAGCTCCCCGGGACTCGACAATGAGCAGTTCTTC
TRBJ2-5	TRBD1	TRBV27	-	13	CASSSGQGETQYF	TGTGCCAGCAGTTCGGGACAGGGGGAGACCCAGTACTTC
TRBJ2-7	-	TRBV18	-	14	CASSPRLGGGEQYF	TGTGCCAGCTCACCACGGTTGGGGGGAGGCGAGCAGTACTTC
TRBJ2-6	TRBD1	TRBV6-5	few	16	CASSYLGQGYANVLTF	TGTGCCAGCAGTTACCTGGGACAGGGTTACGCCAACGTCCTGACTTTC
TRBJ1-2	TRBD1	TRBV5-6	-	14	CASRGLTGPYGYTF	TGTGCCAGCAGGGGGCTGACAGGGCCCTATGGCTACACCTTC
TRBJ2-1	TRBD2	TRBV9	-	17	CASSASGLAGDSDEQFF	TGTGCCAGCAGCGCCTCCGGACTAGCGGGAGATAGCGATGAGCAGTTCTTC
TRBJ2-7	-	TRBV7-8	once	15	CASNTRSRVPYEQYF	TGTGCCAGCAACACCAGATCCCGGGTCCCCTACGAGCAGTACTTC
TRBJ2-3	-	TRBV29-1	-	13	CSVEEGVADTQYF	TGCAGCGTTGAAGAGGGTGTGGCAGATACGCAGTATTTT
TRBJ2-6	-	TRBV5-4	once	18	CASSLGHLGSSGANVLTF	TGTGCCAGCAGCTTGGGTCATTTGGGCTCCTCTGGGGCCAACGTCCTGACTTTC
TRBJ1-5	-	TRBV4-2	few	15	CASSQESGSEQPQHF	TGTGCCAGCAGCCAAGAGTCAGGGTCGGAGCAGCCCCAGCATTTT
TRBJ2-7	-	TRBV5-1	-	14	CASSLSVTRNEQYF	TGCGCCAGCAGCTTGTCCGTGACTAGAAACGAGCAGTACTTC
TRBJ2-7	-	TRBV29-1	-	14	CSVGNRVSSYEQYF	TGCAGCGTGGGGAACCGGGTCTCCTCCTACGAGCAGTACTTC
TRBJ1-2	-	TRBV5-1	-	15	CASSLGTRVWYGYTF	TGCGCCAGCAGCTTGGGGACGAGAGTTTGGTATGGCTACACCTTC
TRBJ2-3	TRBD1	TRBV18	-	18	CASSPGDRTVISADTQYF	TGTGCCAGCTCACCAGGGGACAGGACCGTAATATCGGCAGATACGCAGTATTTT
TRBJ2-3	-	TRBV5-1	-	14	CASAKGEATDTQYF	TGCGCCAGCGCTAAAGGGGAAGCGACAGATACGCAGTATTTT
TRBJ2-1	-	TRBV11-2	few	14	CASSLTGAGNEQFF	TGTGCCAGCAGCTTAACGGGGGCGGGTAATGAGCAGTTCTTC
TRBJ2-5	-	TRBV9	-	14	CASSVAVGGETQYF	TGTGCCAGCAGCGTAGCAGTCGGCGGGGAGACCCAGTACTTC
TRBJ2-1	-	TRBV29-1	-	12	CSAAFSGHEQFF	TGCAGCGCCGCGTTCAGTGGCCATGAGCAGTTCTTC
TRBJ1-1	-	TRBV11-3	-	12	CASSHSGFEAFF	TGTGCCAGCAGTCACAGTGGGTTTGAAGCTTTCTTT
TRBJ2-4	TRBD1	TRBV11-3	-	17	CASSPSRTGQAKNIQYF	TGTGCCAGCAGCCCCAGTCGGACAGGGCAAGCCAAAAACATTCAGTACTTC
TRBJ1-5	-	TRBV5-1	-	14	CASSIYGGDQPQHF	TGCGCCAGCAGCATTTACGGCGGGGATCAGCCCCAGCATTTT
TRBJ2-1	TRBD1	TRBV25-1	once	16	CASSPPAGGDHNEQFF	TGTGCCAGCAGTCCCCCGGCAGGGGGCGACCACAATGAGCAGTTCTTC
TRBJ1-1	TRBD1	TRBV6-1	few	15	CASSLQGASDTEAFF	TGTGCCAGCAGTTTACAGGGGGCGTCGGACACTGAAGCTTTCTTT
TRBJ1-1	-	TRBV7-9	-	15	CASSPMWGKDTEAFF	TGTGCCAGCAGCCCCATGTGGGGCAAGGACACTGAAGCTTTCTTT
TRBJ1-1	-	TRBV7-9	-	14	CASSRAGAGAEAFF	TGTGCCAGCAGCCGAGCAGGGGCAGGAGCTGAAGCTTTCTTT
TRBJ2-7	-	TRBV6-5	once	14	CASTLHGSTGEQYF	TGTGCCAGCACCTTACATGGATCCACGGGCGAGCAGTACTTC
TRBJ2-7	-	TRBV6-1	-	11	CASENRVEQYF	TGTGCCAGCGAAAACAGGGTCGAGCAGTACTTC
TRBJ2-5	-	TRBV30	-	14	CAWSWDGRKETQYF	TGTGCCTGGAGCTGGGACGGGAGAAAAGAGACCCAGTACTTC
TRBJ2-7	TRBD1	TRBV18	-	15	CASSPNRDSPYEQYF	TGTGCCAGCTCACCAAACCGGGACAGCCCCTACGAGCAGTACTTC
TRBJ1-5	TRBD1	TRBV7-9	few	13	CASSGQVYQPQHF	TGTGCCAGCAGCGGACAGGTTTATCAGCCCCAGCATTTT
TRBJ2-2	TRBD2	TRBV30	once	14	CAVVGGPGTGELFF	TGTGCCGTCGTGGGAGGGCCGGGCACCGGGGAGCTGTTTTTT